This TCR beta chain was sequenced for a study of T-cell memory formation after mild COVID-19. The germline V gene encodes CDR1 SGHAT and CDR2 FQNNGV. CDR3 length equals 16 residues. V lost 5 bases and J lost 5; bases outside the gene matches: 8. A single record per CDR3 protein comes from TCRdb applying MiXCR to the 5' RACE reads. Of a few hundred thousand distinct CDR3 sequences in the sample, around 28% were seen once. Study results and caveats: Prior to infection, memory already included some responding clones, suggesting cross-reactive memory joined.

As for this clonotype: Its antigen is unidentified.

Sample: PBMCs or a T cell subset sorted from them (not recorded which). This sequence originates from an adult woman who had mild COVID-19 (a few samples of this study predate the infection). Cell type and time point are not known. The rearrangement uses TRBV11-2 and TRBJ2-2; 10 nucleotides align to TRBD2. CDR3 amino acids: CASSQSGRARTGELFF. The DNA for the CDR3 is TGTGCCAGCAGCCAAAGCGGGAGGGCTCGGACCGGGGAGCTGTTTTTT.